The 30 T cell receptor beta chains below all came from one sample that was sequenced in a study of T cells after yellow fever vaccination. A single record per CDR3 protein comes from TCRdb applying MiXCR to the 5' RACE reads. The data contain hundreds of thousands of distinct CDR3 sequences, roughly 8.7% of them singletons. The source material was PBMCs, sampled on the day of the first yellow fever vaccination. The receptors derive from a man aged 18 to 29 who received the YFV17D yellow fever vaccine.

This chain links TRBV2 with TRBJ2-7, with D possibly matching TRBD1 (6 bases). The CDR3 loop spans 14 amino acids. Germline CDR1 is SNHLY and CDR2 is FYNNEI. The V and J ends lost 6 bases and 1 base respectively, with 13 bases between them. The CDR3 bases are TGTGCCAGCAGAGCCAACAGGGATTCCTACGAGCAGTACTTC. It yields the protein CASRANRDSYEQYF.

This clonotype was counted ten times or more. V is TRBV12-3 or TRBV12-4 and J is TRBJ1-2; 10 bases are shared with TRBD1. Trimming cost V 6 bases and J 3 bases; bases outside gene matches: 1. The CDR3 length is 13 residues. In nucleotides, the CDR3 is TGTGCCAGCAGGACAGGGGGCGACTATGGCTACACCTTC. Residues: CASRTGGDYGYTF.

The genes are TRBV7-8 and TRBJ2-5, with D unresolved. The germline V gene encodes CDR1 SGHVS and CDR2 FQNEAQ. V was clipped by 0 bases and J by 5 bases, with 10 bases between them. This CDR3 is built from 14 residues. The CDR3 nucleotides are TGTGCCAGCAGCTTAGCGGATCTGAGGGAGACCCAGTACTTC. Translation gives CASSLADLRETQYF.

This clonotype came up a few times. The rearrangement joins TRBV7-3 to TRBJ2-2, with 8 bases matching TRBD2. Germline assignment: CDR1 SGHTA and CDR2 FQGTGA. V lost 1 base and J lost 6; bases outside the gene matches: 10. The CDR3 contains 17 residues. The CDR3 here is CASSLKGSGGPAGELFF. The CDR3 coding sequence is TGTGCCAGCAGCTTAAAGGGGTCGGGGGGGCCGGCCGGGGAGCTGTTTTTT.

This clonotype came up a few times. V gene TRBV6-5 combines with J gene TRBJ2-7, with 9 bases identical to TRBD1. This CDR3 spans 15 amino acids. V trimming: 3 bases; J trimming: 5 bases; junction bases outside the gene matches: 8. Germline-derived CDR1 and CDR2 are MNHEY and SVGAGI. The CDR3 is CASSYAGTGPHEQYF. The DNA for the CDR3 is TGTGCCAGCAGTTATGCCGGGACAGGGCCCCACGAGCAGTACTTC.

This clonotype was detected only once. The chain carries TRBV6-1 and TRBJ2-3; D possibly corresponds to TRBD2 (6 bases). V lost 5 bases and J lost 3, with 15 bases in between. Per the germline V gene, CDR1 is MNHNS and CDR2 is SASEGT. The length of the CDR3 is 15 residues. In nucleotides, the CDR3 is TGTGCCAGCAGTCTGGACTACGGCCCTACAGATACGCAGTATTTT. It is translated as CASSLDYGPTDTQYF.

This chain's CDR3 is CASSKTGGQSPLHF. The CDR3 nucleotides are TGTGCCAGCAGCAAAACAGGGGGACAGTCACCCCTCCACTTT. The rearrangement joins TRBV7-2 to TRBJ1-6; 8 bases align to TRBD1. Germline assignment: CDR1 SGHTA and CDR2 FQGNSA. This CDR3 has 14 residues. The junction had 7 bases not matched to a gene; V was cut back by 5 bases and J by 10 bases.

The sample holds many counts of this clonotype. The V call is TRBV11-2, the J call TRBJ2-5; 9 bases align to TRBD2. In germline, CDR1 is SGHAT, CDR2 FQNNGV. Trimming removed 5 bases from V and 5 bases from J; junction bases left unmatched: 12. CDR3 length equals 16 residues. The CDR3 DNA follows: TGTGCCAGCAGCCCGATGGCGGGGGGGCCCGGGGAGACCCAGTACTTC. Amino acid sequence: CASSPMAGGPGETQYF.

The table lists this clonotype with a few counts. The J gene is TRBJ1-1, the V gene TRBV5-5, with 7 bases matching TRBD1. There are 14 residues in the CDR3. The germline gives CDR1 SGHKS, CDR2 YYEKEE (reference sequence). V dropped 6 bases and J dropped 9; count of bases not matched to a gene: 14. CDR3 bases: TGTGCCAGCACGTCCTTTAGGGACAGTAGACAAGCTTTCTTT. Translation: CASTSFRDSRQAFF.

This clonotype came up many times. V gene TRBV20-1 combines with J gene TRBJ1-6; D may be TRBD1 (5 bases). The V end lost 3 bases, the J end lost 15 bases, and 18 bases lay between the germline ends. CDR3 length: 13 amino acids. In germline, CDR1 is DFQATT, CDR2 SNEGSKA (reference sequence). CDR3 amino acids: CSASGDALTRLHF. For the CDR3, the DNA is TGCAGTGCTAGTGGGGACGCCTTGACGCGCCTCCACTTT.

The CDR3 DNA is TGTGCCAGCAGCTCTCTTCAGGGAGAAGACGAGCAGTACGTC. Its translation is CASSSLQGEDEQYV. The chain recombines TRBV5-6 with TRBJ2-7; possibly TRBD1 or TRBD2 for D (5 bases each). CDR1 and CDR2 from the germline V gene are SGHDT and YYEEEE. The CDR3 contains 14 residues. Trimming left V 3 bases short and J 5 bases short, with 15 bases between.

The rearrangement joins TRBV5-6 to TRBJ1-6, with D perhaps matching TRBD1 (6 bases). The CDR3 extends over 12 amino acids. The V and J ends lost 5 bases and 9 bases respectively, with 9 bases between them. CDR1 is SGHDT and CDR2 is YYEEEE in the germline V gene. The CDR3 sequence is CASSLRGSPLHF. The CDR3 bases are TGTGCCAGCAGTCTCAGGGGTTCACCCCTCCACTTT.

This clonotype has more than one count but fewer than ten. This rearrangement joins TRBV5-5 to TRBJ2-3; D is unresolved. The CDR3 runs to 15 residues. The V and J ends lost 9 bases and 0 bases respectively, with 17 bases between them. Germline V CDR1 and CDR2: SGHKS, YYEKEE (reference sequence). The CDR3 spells CATSQVQYSTDTQYF. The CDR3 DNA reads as TGTGCCACCTCCCAGGTACAATATAGCACAGATACGCAGTATTTT.

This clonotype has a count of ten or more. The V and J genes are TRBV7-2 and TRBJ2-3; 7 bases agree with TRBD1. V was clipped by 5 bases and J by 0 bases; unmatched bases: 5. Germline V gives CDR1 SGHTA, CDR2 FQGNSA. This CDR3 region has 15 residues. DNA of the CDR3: TGTGCCAGCAGCGGGGGACAGTCTAGCACAGATACGCAGTATTTT. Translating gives CASSGGQSSTDTQYF.

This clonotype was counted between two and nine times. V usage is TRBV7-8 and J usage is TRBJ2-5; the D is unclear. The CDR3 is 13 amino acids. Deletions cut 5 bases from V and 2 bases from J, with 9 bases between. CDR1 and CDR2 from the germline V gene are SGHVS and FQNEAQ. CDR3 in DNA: TGTGCCAGCAGCCAAGACAAGCAAGAGACCCAGTACTTC. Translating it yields CASSQDKQETQYF.

The CDR3 loop is CASSRDSSLGDTEAFF. The CDR3 nucleotides are TGTGCCAGCTCAAGGGACAGTTCCCTCGGGGACACTGAAGCTTTCTTT. The V gene is TRBV18, the J gene TRBJ1-1; 7 bases match TRBD1. V lost 5 bases and J lost 3; bases outside the gene matches: 12. The CDR3 is 16 residues long. The germline V gene has CDR1 KGHSH and CDR2 LQKENI.

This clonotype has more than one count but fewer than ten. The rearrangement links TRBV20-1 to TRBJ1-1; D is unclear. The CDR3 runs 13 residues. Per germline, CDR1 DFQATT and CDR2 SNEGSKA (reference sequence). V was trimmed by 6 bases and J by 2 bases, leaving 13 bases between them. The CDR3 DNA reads TGCAGTGCCCCGACAAGGGCTAACACTGAAGCTTTCTTT. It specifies CSAPTRANTEAFF.

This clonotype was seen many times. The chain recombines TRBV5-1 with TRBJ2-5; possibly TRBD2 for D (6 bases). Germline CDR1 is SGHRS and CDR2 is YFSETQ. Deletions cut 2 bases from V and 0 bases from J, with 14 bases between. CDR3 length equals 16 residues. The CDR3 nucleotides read TGCGCCAGCAGCTTCCGGGGACTTTCGTACCAAGAGACCCAGTACTTC. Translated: CASSFRGLSYQETQYF.

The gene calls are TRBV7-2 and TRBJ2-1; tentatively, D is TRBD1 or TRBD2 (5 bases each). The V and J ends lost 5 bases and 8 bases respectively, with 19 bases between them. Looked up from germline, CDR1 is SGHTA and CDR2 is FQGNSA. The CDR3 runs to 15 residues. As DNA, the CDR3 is TGTGCCAGCAGCGCCGGGGCTTCGTCTATCGATGAGCAGTTCTTC. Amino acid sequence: CASSAGASSIDEQFF.

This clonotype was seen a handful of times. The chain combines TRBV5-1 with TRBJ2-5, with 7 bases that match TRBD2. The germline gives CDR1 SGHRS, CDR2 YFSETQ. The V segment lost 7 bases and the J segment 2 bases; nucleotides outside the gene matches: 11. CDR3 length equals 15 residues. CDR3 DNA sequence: TGCGCCAGCTTCCCGGGCCCTAGCGGACAAGAGACCCAGTACTTC. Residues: CASFPGPSGQETQYF.

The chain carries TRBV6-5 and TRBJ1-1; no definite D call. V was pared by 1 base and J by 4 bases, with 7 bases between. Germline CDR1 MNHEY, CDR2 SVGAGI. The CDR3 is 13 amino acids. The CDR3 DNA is TGTGCCAGCAGTTACTTCGGTGGCACTGAAGCTTTCTTT. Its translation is CASSYFGGTEAFF.

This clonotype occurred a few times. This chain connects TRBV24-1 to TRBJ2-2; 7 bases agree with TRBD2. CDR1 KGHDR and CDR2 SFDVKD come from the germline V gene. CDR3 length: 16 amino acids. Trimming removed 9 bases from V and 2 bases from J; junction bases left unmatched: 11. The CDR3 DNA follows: TGTGCCACCTCCCCCAACGAGCGGGGAAACACCGGGGAGCTGTTTTTT. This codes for CATSPNERGNTGELFF.

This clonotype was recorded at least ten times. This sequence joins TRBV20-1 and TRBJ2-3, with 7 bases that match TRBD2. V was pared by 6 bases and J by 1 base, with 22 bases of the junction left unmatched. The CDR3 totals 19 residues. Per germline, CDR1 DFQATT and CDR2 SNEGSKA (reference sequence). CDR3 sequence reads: CSAPPTLRGRRAGTDTQYF. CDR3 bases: TGCAGTGCCCCCCCGACTTTGCGGGGGAGGAGAGCCGGCACAGATACGCAGTATTTT.

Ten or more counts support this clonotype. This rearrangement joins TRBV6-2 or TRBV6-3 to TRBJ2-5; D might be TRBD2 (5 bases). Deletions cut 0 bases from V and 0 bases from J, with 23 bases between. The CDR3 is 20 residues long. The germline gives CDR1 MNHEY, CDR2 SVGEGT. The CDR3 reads CASSYSTGWSGGQYQETQYF. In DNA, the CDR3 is TGTGCCAGCAGTTACTCGACCGGTTGGAGCGGTGGCCAGTACCAAGAGACCCAGTACTTC.

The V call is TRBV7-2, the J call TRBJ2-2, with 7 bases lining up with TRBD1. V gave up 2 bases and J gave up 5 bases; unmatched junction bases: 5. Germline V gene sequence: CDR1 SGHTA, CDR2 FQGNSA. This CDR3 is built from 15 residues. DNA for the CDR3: TGTGCCAGCAGCTTAACACGCAGGGGGACCGGGGAGCTGTTTTTT. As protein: CASSLTRRGTGELFF. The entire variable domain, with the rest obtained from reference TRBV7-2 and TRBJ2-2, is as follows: GAGVSQSPSNKVTEKGKDVELRCDPISGHTALYWYRQSLGQGLEFLIYFQGNSAPDKSGLPSDRFSAERTGGSVSTLTIQRTQQEDSAVYLCASSLTRRGTGELFFGEGSRLTVL.

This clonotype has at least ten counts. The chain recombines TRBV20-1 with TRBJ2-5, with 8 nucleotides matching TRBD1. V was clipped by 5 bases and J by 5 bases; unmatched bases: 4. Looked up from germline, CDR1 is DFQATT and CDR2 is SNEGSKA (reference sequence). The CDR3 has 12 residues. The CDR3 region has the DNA TGCAGTGCTCGGACAGGGATGGAGACCCAGTACTTC. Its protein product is CSARTGMETQYF.

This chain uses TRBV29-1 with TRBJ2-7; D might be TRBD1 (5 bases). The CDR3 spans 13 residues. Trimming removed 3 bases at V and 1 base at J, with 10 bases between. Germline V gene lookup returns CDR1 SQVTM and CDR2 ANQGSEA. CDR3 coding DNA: TGCAGCGTTGAGTTCAGGGCTTCCTACGAGCAGTACTTC. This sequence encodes CSVEFRASYEQYF.

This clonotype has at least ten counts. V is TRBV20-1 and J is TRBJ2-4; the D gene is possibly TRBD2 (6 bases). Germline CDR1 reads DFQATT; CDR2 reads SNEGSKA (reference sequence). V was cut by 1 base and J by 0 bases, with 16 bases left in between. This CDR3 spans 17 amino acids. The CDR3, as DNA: TGCAGTGCTAGAGGGCAGACTAGTTTCCGAGCCAAAAACATTCAGTACTTC. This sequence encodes CSARGQTSFRAKNIQYF.

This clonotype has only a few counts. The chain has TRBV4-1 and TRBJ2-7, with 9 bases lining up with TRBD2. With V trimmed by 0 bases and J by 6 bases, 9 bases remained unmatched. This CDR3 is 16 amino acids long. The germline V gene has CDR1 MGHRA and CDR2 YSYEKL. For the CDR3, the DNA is TGCGCCAGCAGCCAAGAGGCGGGGGGGCTTCTAGGCGAGCAGTACTTC. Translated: CASSQEAGGLLGEQYF.

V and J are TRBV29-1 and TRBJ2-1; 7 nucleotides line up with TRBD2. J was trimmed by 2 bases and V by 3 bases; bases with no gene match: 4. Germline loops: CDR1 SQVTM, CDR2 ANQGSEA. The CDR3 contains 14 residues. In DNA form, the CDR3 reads TGCAGCGTTGAGGGACGGGGGGCCTACAATGAGCAGTTCTTC. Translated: CSVEGRGAYNEQFF.